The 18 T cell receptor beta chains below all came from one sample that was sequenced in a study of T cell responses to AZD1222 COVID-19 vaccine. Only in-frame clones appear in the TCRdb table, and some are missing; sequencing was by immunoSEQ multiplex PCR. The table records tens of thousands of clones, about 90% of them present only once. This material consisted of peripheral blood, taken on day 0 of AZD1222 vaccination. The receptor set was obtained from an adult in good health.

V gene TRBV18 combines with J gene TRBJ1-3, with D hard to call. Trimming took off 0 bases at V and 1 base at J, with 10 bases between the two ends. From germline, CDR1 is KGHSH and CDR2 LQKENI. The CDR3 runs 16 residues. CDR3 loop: CASSPPSWASGNTIYF. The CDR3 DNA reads TGTGCCAGCTCACCACCGTCCTGGGCGTCTGGAAACACCATATATTTT. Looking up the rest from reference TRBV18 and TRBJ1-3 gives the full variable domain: NAGVMQNPRHLVRRRGQEARLRCSPMKGHSHVYWYRQLPEEGLKFMVYLQKENIIDESGMPKERFSAEFPKEGPSILRIQQVVRGDSAAYFCASSPPSWASGNTIYFGEGSWLTVV.

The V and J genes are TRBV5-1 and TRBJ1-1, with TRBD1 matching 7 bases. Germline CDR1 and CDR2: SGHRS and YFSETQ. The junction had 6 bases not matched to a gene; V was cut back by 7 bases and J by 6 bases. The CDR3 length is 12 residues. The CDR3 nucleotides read TGCGCCAGCCGGGAGGGGGCGGCTGAAGCTTTCTTT. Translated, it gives CASREGAAEAFF.

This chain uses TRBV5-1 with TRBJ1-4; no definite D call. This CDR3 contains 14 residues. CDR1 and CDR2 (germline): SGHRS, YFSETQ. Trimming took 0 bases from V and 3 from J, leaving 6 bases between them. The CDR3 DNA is TGCGCCAGCAGCTTGGGCGGATCTAATGAAAAACTGTTTTTT. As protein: CASSLGGSNEKLFF.

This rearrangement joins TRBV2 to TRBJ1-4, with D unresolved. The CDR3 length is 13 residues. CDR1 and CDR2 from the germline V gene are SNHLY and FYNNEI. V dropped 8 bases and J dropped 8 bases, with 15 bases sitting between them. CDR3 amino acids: CASGALTGEKLFF. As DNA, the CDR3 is TGTGCCAGCGGCGCGCTGACGGGAGAAAAACTGTTTTTT. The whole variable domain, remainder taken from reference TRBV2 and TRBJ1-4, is EPEVTQTPSHQVTQMGQEVILRCVPISNHLYFYWYRQILGQKVEFLVSFYNNEISEKSEIFDDQFSVERPDGSNFTLKIRSTKLEDSAMYFCASGALTGEKLFFGSGTQLSVL.

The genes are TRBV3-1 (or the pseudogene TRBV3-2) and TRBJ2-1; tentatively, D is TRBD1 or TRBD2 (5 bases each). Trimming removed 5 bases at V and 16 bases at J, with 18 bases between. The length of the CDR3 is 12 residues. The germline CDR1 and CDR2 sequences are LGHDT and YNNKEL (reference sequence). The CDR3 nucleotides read TGTGCCAGCAGCGCGAGGGGCCAAAGCAGATTCTTC. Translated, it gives CASSARGQSRFF.

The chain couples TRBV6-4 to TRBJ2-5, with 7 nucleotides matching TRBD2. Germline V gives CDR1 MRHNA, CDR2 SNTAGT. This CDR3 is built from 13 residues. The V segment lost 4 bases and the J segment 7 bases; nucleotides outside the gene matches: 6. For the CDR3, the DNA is TGTGCCAGCAGTGTCACTAGCGAAGGGACCCAGTACTTC. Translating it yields CASSVTSEGTQYF.

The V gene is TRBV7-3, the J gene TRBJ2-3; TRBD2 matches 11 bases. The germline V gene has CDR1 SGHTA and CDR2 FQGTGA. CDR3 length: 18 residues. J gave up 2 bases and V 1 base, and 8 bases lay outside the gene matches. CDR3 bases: TGTGCCAGCAGCTTAAGAGGAAGTAGCGGGGGGGCCACAGATACGCAGTATTTT. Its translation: CASSLRGSSGGATDTQYF.

The CDR3, as DNA: TGTGCCAGTAGTGACAGGGGGTGGTCACCCCTCCACTTT. As protein: CASSDRGWSPLHF. The gene calls are TRBV19 and TRBJ1-6; 9 nucleotides align to TRBD1. This CDR3 has 13 amino acids. V was pared by 5 bases and J by 10 bases, with 3 bases of the junction left unmatched. Germline CDR1 LNHDA, CDR2 SQIVND (reference sequence).

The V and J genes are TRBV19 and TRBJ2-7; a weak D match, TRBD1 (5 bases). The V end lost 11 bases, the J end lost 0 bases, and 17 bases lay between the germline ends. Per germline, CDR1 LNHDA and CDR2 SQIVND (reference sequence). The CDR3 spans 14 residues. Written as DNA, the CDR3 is TGTGCCTCTCAAGGGCCAGGGCACTCCTACGAGCAGTACTTC. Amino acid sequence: CASQGPGHSYEQYF.

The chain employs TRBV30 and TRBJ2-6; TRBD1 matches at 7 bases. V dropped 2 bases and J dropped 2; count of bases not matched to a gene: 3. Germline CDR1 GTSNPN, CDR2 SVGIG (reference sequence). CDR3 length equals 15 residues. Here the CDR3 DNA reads TGTGCCTGGAGTACCCAGGGGGCTGGGGCCAACGTCCTGACTTTC. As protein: CAWSTQGAGANVLTF.

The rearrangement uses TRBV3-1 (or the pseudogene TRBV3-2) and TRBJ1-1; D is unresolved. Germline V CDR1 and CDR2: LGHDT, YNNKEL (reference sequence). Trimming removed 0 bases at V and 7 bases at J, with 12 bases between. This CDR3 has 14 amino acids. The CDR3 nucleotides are TGTGCCAGCAGCCAAGAAGTTCGGCGGGGTGAAGCTTTCTTT. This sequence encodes CASSQEVRRGEAFF.

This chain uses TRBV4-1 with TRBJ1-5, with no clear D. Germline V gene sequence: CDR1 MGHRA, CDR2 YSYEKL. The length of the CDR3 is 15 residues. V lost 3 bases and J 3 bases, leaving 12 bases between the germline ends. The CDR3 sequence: CASSQRVAANQPQHF. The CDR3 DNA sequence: TGCGCCAGCAGCCAGCGGGTGGCGGCCAATCAGCCCCAGCATTTT.

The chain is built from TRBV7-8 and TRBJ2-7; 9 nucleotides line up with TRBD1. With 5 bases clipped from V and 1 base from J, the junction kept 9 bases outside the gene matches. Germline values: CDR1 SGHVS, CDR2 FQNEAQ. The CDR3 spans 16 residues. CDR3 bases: TGTGCCAGCAGCCCCTCCCGGACAGGGGCATCCTACGAGCAGTACTTC. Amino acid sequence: CASSPSRTGASYEQYF.

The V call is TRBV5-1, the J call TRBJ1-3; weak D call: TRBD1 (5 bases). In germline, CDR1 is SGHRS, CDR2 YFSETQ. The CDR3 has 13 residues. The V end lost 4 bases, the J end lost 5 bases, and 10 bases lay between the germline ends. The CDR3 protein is CASSLGLRNTIYF. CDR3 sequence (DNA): TGCGCCAGCAGCCTGGGACTCAGAAACACCATATATTTT.

In DNA, the CDR3 is TGTGCCAGCAGCCAATTCGGGCAGGGGGCTAACATTCAGTACTTC. As protein: CASSQFGQGANIQYF. This chain links TRBV14 with TRBJ2-4; 8 bases fit TRBD1. Looked up from germline, CDR1 is SGHDN and CDR2 is FVKESK. V lost 2 bases and J lost 7; bases outside the gene matches: 7. CDR3 size: 15 residues.

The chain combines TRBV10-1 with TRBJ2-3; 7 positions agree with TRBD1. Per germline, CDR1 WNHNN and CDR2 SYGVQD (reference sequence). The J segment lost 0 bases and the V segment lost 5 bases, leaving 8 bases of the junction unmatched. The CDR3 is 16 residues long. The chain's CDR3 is CASSRGDSWSTDTQYF. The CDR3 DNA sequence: TGCGCCAGCAGTCGAGGGGACAGTTGGAGCACAGATACGCAGTATTTT.

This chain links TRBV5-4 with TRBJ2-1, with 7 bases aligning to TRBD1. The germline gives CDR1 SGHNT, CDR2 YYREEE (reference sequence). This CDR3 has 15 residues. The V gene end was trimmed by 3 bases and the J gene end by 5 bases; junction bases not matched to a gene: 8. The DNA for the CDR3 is TGTGCCAGCAGCTCATTCGCGACAGGGAACAATGAGCAGTTCTTC. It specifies CASSSFATGNNEQFF.

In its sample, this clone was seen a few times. CDR3 residues: CASSPGPIIYEQYF. In DNA, the CDR3 is TGTGCCAGCAGCCCGGGGCCGATAATCTACGAGCAGTACTTC. The chain links TRBV2 to TRBJ2-7; either TRBD1 or TRBD2 may fit D (5 bases each). V was pared by 6 bases and J by 3 bases, with 15 bases between. The germline V gene has CDR1 SNHLY and CDR2 FYNNEI. The CDR3 extends over 14 amino acids.